This TCR beta chain was found in a study of regulatory T cells in long-lasting Graves disease. Indicated time point: persistent/refractory GD, antithyroid drugs over 5 years with positive TRAb. Making the TCR library involved RNA that had been extracted from PBMCs. TCR beta libraries were built with iRepertoire HTBI primers and Arm-PCR of CDR3 regions. TCRdb re-called the multiplex PCR reads through MiXCR, storing one row per CDR3 protein. The profile covers about 660,000 distinct CDR3 sequences, with around 30% appearing a single time and around 42% taken by the ten largest. V was shortened by 4 bases and J by 2 bases, with 16 bases between the two germline ends. Germline CDR1 SGHNT, CDR2 YYREEE (reference sequence). CDR3 length: 15 residues.

The clonotype originates from a female donor with Graves disease. This chain uses TRBV5-4 with TRBJ2-7, with a tentative D call TRBD2 (6 bases). Specimen: peripheral blood mononuclear cells (PBMCs), collected when the disease was refractory, from a patient treated with antithyroid drugs. The CDR3 here is CASSIGTPKPYEQYF. The CDR3 DNA reads TGTGCCAGCAGCATCGGGACTCCCAAACCCTACGAGCAGTACTTC.